Following are 17 T cell receptor beta chains from one sample sequenced in a study of blood T cell repertoires in COVID-19. Assay used: immunoSEQ multiplex PCR; TCRdb lists only in-frame clones, some missing. The sample has tens of thousands of clones; 91% are singletons. The source material was peripheral blood. These receptors all come from a man in his fifties with acute or convalescent COVID-19.

This chain's CDR3 is CATSEPSLLTDTQYF. The CDR3 region has the DNA TGTGCCACCAGCGAGCCCTCGCTTCTCACAGATACGCAGTATTTT. The rearrangement joins TRBV24-1 to TRBJ2-3; D unresolved. The CDR3 spans 15 residues. Trimming took off 7 bases at V and 2 bases at J, with 15 bases between the two ends. Germline lookup yields CDR1 KGHDR and CDR2 SFDVKD.

The chain carries TRBV7-3 and TRBJ2-7; tentative D call: TRBD2 (7 bases). Germline CDR1 reads SGHTA; CDR2 reads FQGTGA. V lost 4 bases and J 6 bases, leaving 13 bases between the germline ends. The CDR3 covers 13 residues. The CDR3 here is CASSSGGPSEQYF. The CDR3 DNA sequence: TGTGCCAGCAGCTCCGGGGGGCCTAGCGAGCAGTACTTC.

The chain employs TRBV15 and TRBJ2-3; 7 bases are shared with TRBD1. The CDR3 spans 12 residues. Germline V gene sequence: CDR1 LNHNV, CDR2 YYDKDF (reference sequence). Written as DNA, the CDR3 is TGTGCAACCCAGGGGGTCACAGATACGCAGTATTTT. Residues: CATQGVTDTQYF.

V gene TRBV19 combines with J gene TRBJ1-4; the D gene is possibly TRBD1 (6 bases). Trimming stripped 6 bases from V and 0 bases from J, with 23 bases between. There are 19 residues in the CDR3. Germline-derived CDR1 and CDR2 are LNHDA and SQIVND (reference sequence). DNA for the CDR3: TGTGCCAGTAGACCCGTAGGGACATCTAAACTCGCAACTAATGAAAAACTGTTTTTT. Translation gives CASRPVGTSKLATNEKLFF.

This chain connects TRBV19 to TRBJ1-6; no reliable D call. V gave up 2 bases and J gave up 7 bases, with 12 bases separating them. This CDR3 has 15 amino acids. Per germline, CDR1 LNHDA and CDR2 SQIVND (reference sequence). CDR3 loop: CASSINGAGNSPLHF. CDR3 in DNA: TGTGCCAGTAGTATAAACGGAGCGGGGAATTCACCCCTCCACTTT.

This clone is a singleton in its sample. The chain combines TRBV2 with TRBJ2-7, with D possibly being TRBD1 (6 bases). The CDR3 length is 13 residues. V was cut by 5 bases and J by 3 bases, with 11 bases left in between. Germline V gives CDR1 SNHLY, CDR2 FYNNEI. In DNA form, the CDR3 reads TGTGCCAGCAGTACCAGGGGATACTACGAGCAGTACTTC. This encodes CASSTRGYYEQYF.

This clone was found a few times. The CDR3 is CASSNWDRLSRETQYF. The CDR3 DNA follows: TGTGCCAGTAGTAACTGGGACAGGCTTAGCCGGGAGACCCAGTACTTC. The J gene is TRBJ2-5, the V gene TRBV19; 8 bases are a match to TRBD1. V was clipped by 4 bases and J by 5 bases; unmatched bases: 12. The CDR3 sequence is 16 residues long. Germline V gene data show CDR1 as LNHDA and CDR2 as SQIVND (reference sequence).

This chain connects TRBV5-6 to TRBJ2-3; 7 nucleotides align to TRBD2. Germline assignment: CDR1 SGHDT and CDR2 YYEEEE. The junction had 1 base not matched to a gene; V was cut back by 1 base and J by 5 bases. The CDR3 spans 13 residues. This CDR3 is CASSLPSGDTQYF. CDR3 DNA: TGTGCCAGCAGCTTGCCTAGCGGAGATACGCAGTATTTT.

CDR3 bases: TGTGCCAGCAGACTCCCCCGGAAACAGGGGAACACTGAAGCTTTCTTT. It codes for CASRLPRKQGNTEAFF. The rearrangement links TRBV2 to TRBJ1-1; D might be TRBD1 (6 bases). The CDR3 contains 16 residues. CDR1 and CDR2 from the germline V gene are SNHLY and FYNNEI. V lost 6 bases to trimming and J lost 1 base, with 18 bases between them.

The genes are TRBV5-1 and TRBJ2-3; 8 bases map to TRBD1. J gave up 1 base and V 5 bases, and 6 bases lay outside the gene matches. Germline V gene sequence: CDR1 SGHRS, CDR2 YFSETQ. The CDR3 is 15 residues long. The CDR3 reads CASRIQGDRTDTQYF. The CDR3 bases are TGCGCCAGCAGAATACAGGGGGACCGCACAGATACGCAGTATTTT. The variable domain in full, with the rest retrieved from reference TRBV5-1 and TRBJ2-3, is KAGVTQTPRYLIKTRGQQVTLSCSPISGHRSVSWYQQTPGQGLQFLFEYFSETQRNKGNFPGRFSGRQFSNSRSEMNVSTLELGDSALYLCASRIQGDRTDTQYFGPGTRLTVL.

The rearrangement uses TRBV24-1 and TRBJ2-3; 11 bases are shared with TRBD2. The ends lost 10 bases at V and 11 bases at J; junction bases unmatched: 10. Per germline, CDR1 KGHDR and CDR2 SFDVKD. This CDR3 contains 13 residues. CDR3 loop: CATGSGGVQRQYF. Written as DNA, the CDR3 is TGTGCCACGGGTAGCGGGGGGGTTCAGAGGCAGTATTTT.

This chain connects TRBV2 to TRBJ1-1, with a weak D call TRBD1 (6 bases). Germline CDR1 reads SNHLY; CDR2 reads FYNNEI. Trimming cost V 1 base and J 8 bases, with 20 bases left between them. The CDR3 is 16 residues long. This CDR3 reads CASSEGGGHGIGEAFF. The CDR3 coding sequence is TGTGCCAGCAGTGAAGGTGGGGGACACGGAATCGGGGAAGCTTTCTTT.

The count of this clone is one. The gene calls are TRBV5-1 and TRBJ2-1; perhaps TRBD2 as D (6 bases). The V end was cut by 1 base, the J end by 8 bases, with 19 bases between. Germline-derived CDR1 and CDR2 are SGHRS and YFSETQ. The CDR3 is made up of 16 amino acids. The CDR3 is CASSLNPGLRADEQFF. For the CDR3, the DNA is TGCGCCAGCAGCTTGAACCCGGGACTTCGAGCCGATGAGCAGTTCTTC.

The V and J genes are TRBV10-3 and TRBJ1-2; no clear D. Trimming cost V 0 bases and J 4 bases, with 12 bases left between them. Germline CDR1 is ENHRY and CDR2 is SYGVKD. The CDR3 is 15 residues long. This chain's CDR3 is CAISESWWQAYGYTF. Written as DNA, the CDR3 is TGTGCCATCAGTGAGTCGTGGTGGCAGGCCTATGGCTACACCTTC.

V usage is TRBV7-2 and J usage is TRBJ2-7; 7 nucleotides agree with TRBD1. This CDR3 spans 14 amino acids. V was pared by 2 bases and J by 2 bases, with 3 bases of the junction left unmatched. In germline, CDR1 is SGHTA, CDR2 FQGNSA. DNA for the CDR3: TGTGCCAGCAGCTTAATACAGGGGACCTACGAGCAGTACTTC. Encoded protein: CASSLIQGTYEQYF.

The chain recombines TRBV18 with TRBJ2-6; 7 nucleotides match TRBD1. Per germline, CDR1 KGHSH and CDR2 LQKENI. The CDR3 has 17 amino acids. The V gene end was trimmed by 3 bases and the J gene end by 0 bases; junction bases not matched to a gene: 5. CDR3 amino acids: CASSPRQGTSGANVLTF. CDR3 coding DNA: TGTGCCAGCTCACCTCGACAGGGAACCTCTGGGGCCAACGTCCTGACTTTC.

The genes are TRBV30 and TRBJ2-3; TRBD2 might be the D (7 bases). The length of the CDR3 is 14 residues. Germline V gene lookup returns CDR1 GTSNPN and CDR2 SVGIG (reference sequence). Deletions cut 1 base from V and 4 bases from J, with 12 bases between. The DNA of the CDR3 is TGTGCCTGGAGTGGAGGCGGGGGCGCAGATACGCAGTATTTT. Its protein product is CAWSGGGGADTQYF.